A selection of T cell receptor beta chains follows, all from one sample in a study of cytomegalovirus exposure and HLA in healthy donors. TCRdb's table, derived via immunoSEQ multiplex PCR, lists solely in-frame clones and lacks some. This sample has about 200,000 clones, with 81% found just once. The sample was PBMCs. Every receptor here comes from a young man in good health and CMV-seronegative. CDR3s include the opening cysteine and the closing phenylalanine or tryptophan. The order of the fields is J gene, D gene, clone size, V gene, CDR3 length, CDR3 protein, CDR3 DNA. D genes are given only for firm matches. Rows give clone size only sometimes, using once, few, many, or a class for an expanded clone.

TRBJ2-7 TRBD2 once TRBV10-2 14 CASRQLAVSYEQYF TGCGCCAGCAGACAACTAGCGGTCTCCTACGAGCAGTACTTC
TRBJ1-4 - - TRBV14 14 CASSQIWPNEKLFF TGTGCCAGCAGCCAGATATGGCCTAATGAAAAACTGTTTTTT
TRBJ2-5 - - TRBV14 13 CASSQRSWETQYF TGTGCCAGCAGCCAACGGTCATGGGAGACCCAGTACTTC
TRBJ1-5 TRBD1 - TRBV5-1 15 CASSLGGQGHQPQHF TGCGCCAGCAGCTTAGGGGGACAGGGACATCAGCCCCAGCATTTT
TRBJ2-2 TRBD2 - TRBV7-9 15 CASSLEAGYTGELFF TGTGCCAGCAGCTTAGAAGCGGGGTACACCGGGGAGCTGTTTTTT
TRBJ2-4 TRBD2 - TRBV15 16 CATSRGIAGEENIQYF TGTGCCACCAGCAGAGGGATAGCGGGAGAGGAAAACATTCAGTACTTC
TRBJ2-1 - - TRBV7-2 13 CASSFRYGDEQFF TGTGCCAGCAGCTTTCGATACGGTGATGAGCAGTTCTTC
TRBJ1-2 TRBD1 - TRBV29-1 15 CSVEGSDRGRVGYTF TGCAGCGTTGAAGGGAGTGACAGGGGGCGGGTTGGCTACACCTTC
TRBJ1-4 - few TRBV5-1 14 CASSLGALDEKLFF TGCGCCAGCAGCTTGGGGGCATTGGATGAAAAACTGTTTTTT
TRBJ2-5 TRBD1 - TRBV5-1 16 CASSLGQGAKLETQYF TGCGCCAGCAGCCTCGGACAGGGGGCGAAATTAGAGACCCAGTACTTC
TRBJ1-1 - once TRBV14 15 CASSQEDRRNTEAFF TGTGCCAGCAGCCAAGAAGATCGTAGGAACACTGAAGCTTTCTTT
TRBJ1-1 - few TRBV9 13 CASSVGGSTEAFF TGTGCCAGCAGCGTAGGCGGCTCCACTGAAGCTTTCTTT
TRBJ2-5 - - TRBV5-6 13 CASSFWSSETQYF TGTGCCAGCAGCTTCTGGAGTTCGGAGACCCAGTACTTC
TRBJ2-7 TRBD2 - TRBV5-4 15 CASSLKREVVYEQYF TGTGCCAGCAGCTTGAAGCGGGAGGTTGTCTACGAGCAGTACTTC
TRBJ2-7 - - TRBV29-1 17 CSVAEPASTGGLYEQYF TGCAGCGTTGCAGAGCCCGCTTCGACAGGAGGTCTCTACGAGCAGTACTTC
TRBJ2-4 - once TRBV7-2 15 CASSSSTVAKNIQYF TGTGCCAGCAGCTCGTCGACAGTAGCCAAAAACATTCAGTACTTC
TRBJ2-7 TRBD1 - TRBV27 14 CASSSGTGPYEQYF TGTGCCAGCAGCTCAGGGACAGGGCCCTACGAGCAGTACTTC
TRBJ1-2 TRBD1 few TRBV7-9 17 CASSLGSPGGVDYGYTF TGTGCCAGCAGCTTAGGAAGTCCAGGGGGAGTGGACTATGGCTACACCTTC
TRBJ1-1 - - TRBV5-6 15 CASSLQTGTNTEAFF TGTGCCAGCAGCCTTCAAACAGGGACGAACACTGAAGCTTTCTTT
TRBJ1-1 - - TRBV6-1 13 CASSVFMNTEAFF TGTGCCAGCAGTGTCTTTATGAACACTGAAGCTTTCTTT
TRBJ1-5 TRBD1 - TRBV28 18 CASSKIQGGGFSNQPQHF TGTGCCAGCAGTAAGATACAGGGGGGCGGCTTTAGCAATCAGCCCCAGCATTTT
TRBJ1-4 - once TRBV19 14 CASSPYGQFRKLFF TGTGCCAGTAGTCCCTACGGACAGTTTAGGAAACTGTTTTTT
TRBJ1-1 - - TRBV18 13 CASSPLQDTEAFF TGTGCCAGCTCACCACTACAAGACACTGAAGCTTTCTTT
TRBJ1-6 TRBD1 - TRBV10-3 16 CAIRDPGTGGNSPLHF TGTGCCATCAGGGACCCCGGGACAGGGGGAAATTCACCCCTCCACTTT
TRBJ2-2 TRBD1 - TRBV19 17 CASSVTGTGVNTGELFF TGTGCCAGTAGTGTAACCGGGACAGGGGTTAACACCGGGGAGCTATTTTTT
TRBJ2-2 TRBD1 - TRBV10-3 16 CAISGGQGVNTGELFF TGTGCCATCAGTGGGGGACAGGGGGTTAACACCGGGGAGCTGTTTTTT
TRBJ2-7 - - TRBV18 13 CASSPPTEYEQYF TGTGCCAGCTCACCACCAACGGAGTACGAGCAGTACTTC
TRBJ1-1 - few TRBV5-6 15 CASSLFPQGMTEAFF TGTGCCAGCAGCTTATTCCCACAGGGTATGACTGAAGCTTTCTTT
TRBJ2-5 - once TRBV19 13 CASSIAARGARYF TGTGCCAGTAGTATTGCCGCCAGGGGAGCTAGGTACTTC
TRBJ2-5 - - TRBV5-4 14 CASSPAGVQETQYF TGTGCCAGCAGCCCAGCCGGGGTTCAAGAGACCCAGTACTTC
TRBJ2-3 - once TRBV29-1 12 CSVQGYTDTQYF TGCAGCGTCCAGGGATACACAGATACGCAGTATTTT
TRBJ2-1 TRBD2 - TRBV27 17 CASSFGLAKSTYNEQFF TGTGCCAGCAGTTTCGGACTAGCGAAAAGTACCTACAATGAGCAGTTCTTC
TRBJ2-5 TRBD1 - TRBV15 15 CATSGGDRAQSEQYF TGTGCCACCAGCGGAGGGGACAGGGCCCAGAGTGAGCAGTACTTC
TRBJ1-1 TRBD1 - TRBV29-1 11 CSEGTGGEAFF TGCAGCGAGGGGACAGGGGGTGAAGCTTTCTTT
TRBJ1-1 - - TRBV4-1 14 CASSHPDVNTEAFF TGCGCCAGCAGCCACCCAGATGTGAACACTGAAGCTTTCTTT
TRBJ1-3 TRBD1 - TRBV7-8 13 CASRDRFGNTIYF TGTGCCAGCCGGGACAGGTTCGGAAACACCATATATTTT
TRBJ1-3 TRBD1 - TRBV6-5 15 CASSRGTDSGNTIYF TGTGCCAGCAGCCGAGGGACAGACTCTGGAAACACCATATATTTT
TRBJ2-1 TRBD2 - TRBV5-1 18 CASSTPGGGTYSYNEQFF TGCGCCAGCAGCACACCGGGAGGGGGAACATACTCCTACAATGAGCAGTTCTTC
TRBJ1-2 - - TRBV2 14 CASSLGATNYGYTF TGTGCCAGCAGCCTGGGGGCGACTAACTATGGCTACACCTTC
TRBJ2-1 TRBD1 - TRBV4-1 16 CASSQDVGTGSHEQFF TGCGCCAGCAGCCAAGACGTTGGGACAGGGTCGCATGAGCAGTTCTTC
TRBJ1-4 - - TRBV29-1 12 CSAHRGDEKLFF TGCAGCGCCCACCGGGGGGATGAAAAACTGTTTTTT
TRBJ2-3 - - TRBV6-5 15 CASSYKDRLGDTQYF TGTGCCAGCAGTTACAAGGACAGATTGGGCGATACGCAGTATTTT
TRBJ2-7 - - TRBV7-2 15 CASSLGSGLNYEQYF TGTGCCAGCAGCTTAGGAAGCGGGTTAAACTACGAGCAGTACTTC
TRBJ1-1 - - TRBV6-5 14 CASSYGGARTEAFF TGTGCCAGCAGTTACGGCGGGGCACGGACTGAAGCTTTCTTT
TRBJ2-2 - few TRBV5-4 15 CASSSGTPNTGELFF TGTGCCAGCAGCTCCGGGACACCGAACACCGGGGAGCTGTTTTTT
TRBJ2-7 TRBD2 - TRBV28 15 CASSQTGGRPYEQYF TGTGCCAGCAGTCAAACGGGCGGGAGGCCCTACGAGCAGTACTTC
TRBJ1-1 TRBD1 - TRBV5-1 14 CASSGGQGNTEAFF TGCGCCAGCAGCGGTGGACAGGGGAACACTGAAGCTTTCTTT
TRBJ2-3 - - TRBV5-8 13 CASSLVGGDTQYF TGTGCCAGCAGCTTGGTAGGGGGTGATACGCAGTATTTT
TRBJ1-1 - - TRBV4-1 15 CASSQIGEGPTEAFF TGCGCCAGCAGCCAGATTGGAGAAGGCCCCACTGAAGCTTTCTTT
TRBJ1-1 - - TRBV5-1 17 CASSLGVNQRPNTEAFF TGCGCCAGCAGCTTGGGGGTCAACCAGCGACCGAACACTGAAGCTTTCTTT
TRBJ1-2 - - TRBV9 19 CASSVALHSAGSMGYGYTF TGTGCCAGCAGCGTAGCGCTCCATTCGGCAGGGTCTATGGGGTATGGCTACACCTTC
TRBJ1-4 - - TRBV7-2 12 CASSQGREKLFF TGTGCCAGCAGCCAGGGCAGGGAAAAACTGTTTTTT
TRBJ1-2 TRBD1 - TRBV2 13 CASKGQNNYGYTF TGTGCCAGCAAGGGACAGAATAACTATGGCTACACCTTC
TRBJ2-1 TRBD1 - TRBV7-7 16 CASSLARTGKGNEQFF TGTGCTAGCAGCTTAGCGAGGACAGGGAAGGGAAATGAGCAGTTCTTC
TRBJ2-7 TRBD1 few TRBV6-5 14 CASSRRQGRHEQYF TGTGCCAGCAGCCGACGACAGGGGAGACACGAGCAGTACTTC
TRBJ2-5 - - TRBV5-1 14 CASSPLTAQETQYF TGCGCCAGCAGCCCTCTAACCGCCCAAGAGACCCAGTACTTC
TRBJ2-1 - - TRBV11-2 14 CASSLDRVNNEQFF TGTGCCAGCAGCTTAGATCGGGTCAACAATGAGCAGTTCTTC
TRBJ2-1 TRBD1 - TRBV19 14 CATGTGTAYNEQFF TGTGCCACTGGAACCGGGACAGCCTACAATGAGCAGTTCTTC
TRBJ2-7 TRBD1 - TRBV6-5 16 CASSSFFRQGGYEQYF TGTGCCAGCAGTTCCTTCTTTAGACAGGGTGGCTACGAGCAGTACTTC